These T cell receptor beta chains were read from a single sample in a study of blood T cell repertoires in COVID-19. The repertoire was sequenced with immunoSEQ multiplex PCR; TCRdb's copy has only in-frame clones and lacks some. The table records about 150,000 clones, 70% to 90% of them present only once. Sequenced sample: peripheral blood. All receptors derive from a woman aged 50 to 65 with acute or convalescent COVID-19. The CDR3 runs from the conserved cysteine through the conserved F or W. A D gene is named only where the DNA matches it firmly. A clone size is listed for some rows: how often the clone was seen (once, few, many), or a class if it is expanded.

J: TRBJ2-3
V: TRBV19
size: -
D: -
DNA: TGTGCCAGTAGTATAGGGCAGGGTGGAGATACGCAGTATTTT
CDR3: CASSIGQGGDTQYF

J: TRBJ2-7
V: TRBV5-6
size: -
D: -
DNA: TGTGCCAGCAGCTTCAACTACGAGCAGTACTTC
CDR3: CASSFNYEQYF

J: TRBJ2-7
V: TRBV18
size: -
D: -
DNA: TGTGCCAGCTCACCACCGAGTCAGGGGAACGGCGAGCAGTACTTC
CDR3: CASSPPSQGNGEQYF

J: TRBJ2-7
V: TRBV5-1
size: -
D: -
DNA: TGCGCCAGCAGCTTCGGGGGTGTTTCCTACGAGCAGTACTTC
CDR3: CASSFGGVSYEQYF

J: TRBJ2-1
V: TRBV27
size: -
D: TRBD1
DNA: TGTGCCAGCAGTTTCCAGGGGGCCTACAATGAGCAGTTCTTC
CDR3: CASSFQGAYNEQFF

J: TRBJ2-1
V: TRBV18
size: -
D: TRBD2
DNA: TGTGCCAGCTCAGAAGGGACTAGCGGTGTAGATGAGCAGTTCTTC
CDR3: CASSEGTSGVDEQFF

J: TRBJ2-6
V: TRBV5-5
size: once
D: TRBD2
DNA: TGTGCCAGCAGCTTGGATCCAGCGGGGGGGCCGGGGGCCAACGTCCTGACTTTC
CDR3: CASSLDPAGGPGANVLTF

J: TRBJ2-2
V: TRBV2
size: -
D: TRBD2
DNA: TGTGCCAGCAGTGAGAGACTAGCGGGGGGTTCCGGGGAGCTGTTTTTT
CDR3: CASSERLAGGSGELFF

J: TRBJ1-2
V: TRBV25-1
size: -
D: -
DNA: TGTGCCAGCAGTTACAGGTTTGGCTACACCTTC
CDR3: CASSYRFGYTF

J: TRBJ1-1
V: TRBV5-1
size: -
D: -
DNA: TGCGCCAGCAGCTTCCTCGGGGTGGTAGACACTGAAGCTTTCTTT
CDR3: CASSFLGVVDTEAFF

J: TRBJ2-7
V: TRBV4-2
size: -
D: -
DNA: TGTGCCAGCAGCCAAGGATTACAGGGATCGAGCTCCTACGAGCAGTACTTC
CDR3: CASSQGLQGSSSYEQYF

J: TRBJ2-7
V: TRBV6-5
size: -
D: TRBD2
DNA: TGTGCCAGCAGTTACTCGACTAGCGGGGATGGGGAGCAGTACTTC
CDR3: CASSYSTSGDGEQYF

J: TRBJ2-5
V: TRBV5-1
size: -
D: -
DNA: TGCGCCAGCAGCTTGGGACAGGTTAGGGAGACCCAGTACTTC
CDR3: CASSLGQVRETQYF

J: TRBJ1-1
V: TRBV7-9
size: -
D: -
DNA: TGTGCCAGCAGCTTGGTAAACTCTGAAGCTTTCTTT
CDR3: CASSLVNSEAFF

J: TRBJ1-1
V: TRBV18
size: -
D: TRBD1
DNA: TGTGCCAGCTCACGGGACAGGGGGAGGACTGAAGCTTTCTTT
CDR3: CASSRDRGRTEAFF

J: TRBJ2-7
V: TRBV12-5
size: few
D: -
DNA: TGTGCTAGTGGTCGCACCCGGGACATCCCCTACGAGCAGTACTTC
CDR3: CASGRTRDIPYEQYF

J: TRBJ1-6
V: TRBV27
size: few
D: TRBD1
DNA: TGTGCCAGCCGCCAGACAGGGACCAATTCACCCCTCCACTTT
CDR3: CASRQTGTNSPLHF

J: TRBJ1-1
V: TRBV5-1
size: -
D: -
DNA: TGCGCCAGCAGGCTTACAAGGAACACTGAAGCTTTCTTT
CDR3: CASRLTRNTEAFF

J: TRBJ2-3
V: TRBV27
size: -
D: -
DNA: TGTGCCAGCAGTTTCGAGGGGGTTACAGATACGCAGTATTTT
CDR3: CASSFEGVTDTQYF

J: TRBJ2-6
V: TRBV5-8
size: -
D: -
DNA: TGTGCCAGCAGCTTGGGTATGGACAACACTGGGGCCAACGTCCTGACTTTC
CDR3: CASSLGMDNTGANVLTF

J: TRBJ2-7
V: TRBV19
size: -
D: TRBD1
DNA: TGTGCCAGTAGTAAGGGACAGGTATCCTACGAGCAGTACTTC
CDR3: CASSKGQVSYEQYF

J: TRBJ1-1
V: TRBV4-1
size: -
D: -
DNA: TGCGCCAGCAGCCAAGAGGTTAGTCGGACTGAAGCTTTCTTT
CDR3: CASSQEVSRTEAFF

J: TRBJ2-1
V: TRBV2
size: -
D: TRBD2
DNA: TGTGCCAGCAGTGAACTAGCGGGGGGGCCCGAAGAGCAGTTCTTC
CDR3: CASSELAGGPEEQFF

J: TRBJ1-1
V: TRBV19
size: -
D: TRBD1
DNA: TGTGCCAGTAGTGCAGATGACAGGGTTGGCACTGAAGCTTTCTTT
CDR3: CASSADDRVGTEAFF

J: TRBJ2-1
V: TRBV6-6
size: once
D: -
DNA: TGTGCCAGCAGTTCCCGTCAGGACAATGAGCAGTTCTTC
CDR3: CASSSRQDNEQFF

J: TRBJ1-2
V: TRBV6-5
size: -
D: TRBD1
DNA: TGTGCCAGCAGTTCGACAGGGGTCGGCTACACCTTC
CDR3: CASSSTGVGYTF

J: TRBJ1-2
V: TRBV18
size: -
D: TRBD1
DNA: TGTGCCAGCTCACCACGGAGGGGGCGAGAGGGCTACACCTTC
CDR3: CASSPRRGREGYTF